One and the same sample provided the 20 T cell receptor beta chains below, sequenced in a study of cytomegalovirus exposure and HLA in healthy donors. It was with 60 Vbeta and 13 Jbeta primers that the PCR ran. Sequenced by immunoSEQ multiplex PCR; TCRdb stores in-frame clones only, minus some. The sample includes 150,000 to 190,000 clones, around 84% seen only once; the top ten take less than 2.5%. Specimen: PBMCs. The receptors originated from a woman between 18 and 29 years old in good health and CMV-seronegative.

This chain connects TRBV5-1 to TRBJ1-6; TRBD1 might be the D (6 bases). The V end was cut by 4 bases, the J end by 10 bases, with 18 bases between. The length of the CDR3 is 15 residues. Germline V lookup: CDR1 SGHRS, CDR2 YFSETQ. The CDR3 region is CASSPTGGGESPLHF. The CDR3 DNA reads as TGCGCCAGCAGCCCCACCGGGGGGGGCGAATCACCCCTCCACTTT.

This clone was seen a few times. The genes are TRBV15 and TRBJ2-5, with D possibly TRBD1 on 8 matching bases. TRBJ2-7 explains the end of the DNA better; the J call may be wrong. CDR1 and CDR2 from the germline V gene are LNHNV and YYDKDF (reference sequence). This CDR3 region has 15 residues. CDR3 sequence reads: CATSEGRYRGGEQYF. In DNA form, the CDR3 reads TGTGCCACCAGCGAAGGGAGGTACAGGGGGGGCGAGCAGTACTTC.

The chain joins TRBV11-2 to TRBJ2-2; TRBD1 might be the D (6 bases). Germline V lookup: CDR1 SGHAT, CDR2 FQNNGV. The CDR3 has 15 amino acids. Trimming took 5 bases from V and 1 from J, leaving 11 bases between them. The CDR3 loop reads CASSLTGRNTGELFF. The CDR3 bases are TGTGCCAGCAGCCTCACAGGGAGGAACACCGGGGAGCTGTTTTTT.

Here the CDR3 DNA reads TGTGCCAGCAGCCTCCCCGGACAGGGGGCTATGAATGAGCAGTTCTTC. Protein: CASSLPGQGAMNEQFF. The chain employs TRBV14 and TRBJ2-1; 11 positions match TRBD1. There are 16 residues in the CDR3. CDR1 and CDR2 from the germline V gene are SGHDN and FVKESK. V lost 4 bases, J lost 7 bases, and 9 bases stayed unmatched.

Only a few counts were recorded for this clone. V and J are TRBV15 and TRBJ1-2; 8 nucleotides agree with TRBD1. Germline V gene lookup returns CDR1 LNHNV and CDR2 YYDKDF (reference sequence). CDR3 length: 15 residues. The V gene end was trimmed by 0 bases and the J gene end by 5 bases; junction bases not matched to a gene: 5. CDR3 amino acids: CATSREATGEYGYTF. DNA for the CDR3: TGTGCCACCAGCAGAGAGGCGACAGGGGAGTATGGCTACACCTTC. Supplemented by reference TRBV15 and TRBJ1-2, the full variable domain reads DAMVIQNPRYQVTQFGKPVTLSCSQTLNHNVMYWYQQKSSQAPKLLFHYYDKDFNNEADTPDNFQSRRPNTSFCFLDIRSPGLGDTAMYLCATSREATGEYGYTFGSGTRLTVV.

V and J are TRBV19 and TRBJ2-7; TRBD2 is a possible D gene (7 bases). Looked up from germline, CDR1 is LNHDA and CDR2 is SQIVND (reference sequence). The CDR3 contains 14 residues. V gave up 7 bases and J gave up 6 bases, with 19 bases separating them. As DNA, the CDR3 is TGTGCCAGTACTCCCGGGGGGCGCCCACTCGAGCAGTACTTC. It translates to CASTPGGRPLEQYF.

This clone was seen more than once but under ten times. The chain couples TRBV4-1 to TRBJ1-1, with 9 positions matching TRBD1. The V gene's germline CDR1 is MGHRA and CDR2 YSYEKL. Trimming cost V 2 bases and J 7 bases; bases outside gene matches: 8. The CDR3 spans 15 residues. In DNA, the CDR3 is TGCGCCAGCAGCCAATTGGGACAGGGTAGGAATGAAGCTTTCTTT. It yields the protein CASSQLGQGRNEAFF.

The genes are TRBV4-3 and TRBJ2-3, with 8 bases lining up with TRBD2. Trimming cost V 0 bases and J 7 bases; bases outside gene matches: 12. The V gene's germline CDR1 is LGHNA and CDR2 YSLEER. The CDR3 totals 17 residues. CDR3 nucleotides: TGCGCCAGCAGCCAAGATGGGGTAGCGGGGAGGAGGAATACGCAGTATTTT. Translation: CASSQDGVAGRRNTQYF.

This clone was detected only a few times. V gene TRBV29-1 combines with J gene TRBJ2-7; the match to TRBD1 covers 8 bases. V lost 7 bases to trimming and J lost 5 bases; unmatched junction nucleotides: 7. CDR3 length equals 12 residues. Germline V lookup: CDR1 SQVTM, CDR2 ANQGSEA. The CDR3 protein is CSATDRDHEQYF. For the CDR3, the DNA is TGCAGCGCAACGGACAGGGACCACGAGCAGTACTTC.

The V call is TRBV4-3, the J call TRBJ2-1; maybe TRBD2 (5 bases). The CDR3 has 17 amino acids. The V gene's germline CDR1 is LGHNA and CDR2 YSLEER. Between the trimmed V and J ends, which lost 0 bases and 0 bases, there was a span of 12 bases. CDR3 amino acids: CASSQDPAGISYNEQFF. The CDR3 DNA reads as TGCGCCAGCAGCCAAGATCCGGCGGGCATCTCCTACAATGAGCAGTTCTTC.

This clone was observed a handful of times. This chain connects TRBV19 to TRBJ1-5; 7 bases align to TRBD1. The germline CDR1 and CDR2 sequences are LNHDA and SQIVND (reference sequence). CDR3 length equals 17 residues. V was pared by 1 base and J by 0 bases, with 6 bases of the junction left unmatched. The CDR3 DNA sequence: TGTGCCAGTAGTATAGTAGCAGGGGGTGGTAGCAATCAGCCCCAGCATTTT. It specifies CASSIVAGGGSNQPQHF.

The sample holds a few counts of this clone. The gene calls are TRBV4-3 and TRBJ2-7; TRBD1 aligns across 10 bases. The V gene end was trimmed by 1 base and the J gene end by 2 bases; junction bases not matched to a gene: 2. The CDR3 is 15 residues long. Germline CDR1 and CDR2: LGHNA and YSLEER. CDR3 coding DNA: TGCGCCAGCAGCCAAGGGACAGGGGGGGCCTACGAGCAGTACTTC. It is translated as CASSQGTGGAYEQYF.

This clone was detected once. This CDR3 reads CASSQDGWTGGDYGYTF. The CDR3 DNA sequence: TGTGCCAGCAGCCAAGATGGTTGGACAGGGGGCGACTATGGCTACACCTTC. The V call is TRBV4-2, the J call TRBJ1-2; 11 bases agree with TRBD1. Germline V gene lookup returns CDR1 LGHNA and CDR2 YNFKEQ. There are 17 residues in the CDR3. V shed 0 bases, J shed 3 bases, and the junction held 6 bases outside the gene matches.

In DNA, the CDR3 is TGTGCCAGCAGCGAAGGGGGCGCCTACGAGCAGTACTTC. It encodes CASSEGGAYEQYF. The rearrangement uses TRBV9 and TRBJ2-7; TRBD1 aligns across 7 bases. V dropped 3 bases and J dropped 2; count of bases not matched to a gene: 2. From germline, CDR1 is SGDLS and CDR2 YYNGEE. The CDR3 spans 13 residues. Variable domain in full (rest from reference TRBV9 and TRBJ2-7): DSGVTQTPKHLITATGQRVTLRCSPRSGDLSVYWYQQSLDQGLQFLIQYYNGEERAKGNILERFSAQQFPDLHSELNLSSLELGDSALYFCASSEGGAYEQYFGPGTRLTVT.

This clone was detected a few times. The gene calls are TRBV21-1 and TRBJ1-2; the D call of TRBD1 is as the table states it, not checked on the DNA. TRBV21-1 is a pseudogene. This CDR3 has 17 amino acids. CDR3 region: CASSKVIHGLPKEGYTF. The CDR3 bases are TGTGCCAGCAGCAAAGTAATTCATGGGCTTCCCAAAGAGGGCTACACCTTC.

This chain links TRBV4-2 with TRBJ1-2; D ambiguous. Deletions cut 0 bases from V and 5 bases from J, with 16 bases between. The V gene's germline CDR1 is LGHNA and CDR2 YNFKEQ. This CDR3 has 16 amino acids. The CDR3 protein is CASSQDVAQTRYGYTF. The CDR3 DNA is TGTGCCAGCAGCCAAGATGTGGCACAGACCCGTTATGGCTACACCTTC.

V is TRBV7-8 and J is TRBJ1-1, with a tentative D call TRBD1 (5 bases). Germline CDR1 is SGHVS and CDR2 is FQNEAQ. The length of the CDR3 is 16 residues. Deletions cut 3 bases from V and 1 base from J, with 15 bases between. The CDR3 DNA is TGTGCCAGCAGCTTGATAAGGGGTGAGAAGAACACTGAAGCTTTCTTT. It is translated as CASSLIRGEKNTEAFF.

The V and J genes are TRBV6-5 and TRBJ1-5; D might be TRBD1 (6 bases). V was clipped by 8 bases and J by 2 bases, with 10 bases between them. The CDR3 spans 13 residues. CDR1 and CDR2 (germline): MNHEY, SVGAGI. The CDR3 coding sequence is TGTGCCAGCCAAGGGGGGGGCAATCAGCCCCAGCATTTT. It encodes CASQGGGNQPQHF.

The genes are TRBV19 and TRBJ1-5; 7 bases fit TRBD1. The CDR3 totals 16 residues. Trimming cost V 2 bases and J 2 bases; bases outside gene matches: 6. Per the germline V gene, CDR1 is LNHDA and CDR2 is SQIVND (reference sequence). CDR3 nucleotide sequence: TGTGCCAGTAGTATACGGGCCAGGGGGGGCAATCAGCCCCAGCATTTT. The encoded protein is CASSIRARGGNQPQHF.

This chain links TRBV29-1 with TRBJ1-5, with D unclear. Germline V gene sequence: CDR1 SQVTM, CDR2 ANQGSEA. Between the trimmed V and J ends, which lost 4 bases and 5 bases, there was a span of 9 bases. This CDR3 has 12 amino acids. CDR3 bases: TGCAGCGTTGGGGCAGTGGATCAGCCCCAGCATTTT. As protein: CSVGAVDQPQHF.